This T cell receptor (beta chain) stems from a study of cytomegalovirus exposure and HLA in healthy donors. Across the study: Some 85 million unique TCRs from HLA-typed donors were held in an early data release.

Study-wide findings and caveats: Some segments of the V type, notably TRBV6-2 and TRBV6-3, were excluded as indistinguishable.

This CDR3 has 16 amino acids. Losses at the gene ends were 2 bases for V and 6 bases for J; bases not matched to a gene: 10. Per germline, CDR1 SGHAT and CDR2 FQNNGV. Primers: 60 Vbeta forward and 13 Jbeta reverse. TCRdb's table, derived via immunoSEQ multiplex PCR, lists solely in-frame clones and lacks some. The data show about 150,000 clones, around 80% seen once. This clone was observed a few times. Its target is not known. Healthy people donating bone marrow made up the donors. Donors counted as nominally healthy when sampled, yet unrecorded immune exposures were likely. The receptor was isolated from a woman in her forties in good health and CMV-seronegative. V usage is TRBV11-2 and J usage is TRBJ2-4; 7 positions match TRBD1. Sequenced input: PBMCs. CDR3 in DNA: TGTGCCAGCAGCTTAACCCGACAGGGCCCTACAAACATTCAGTACTTC. This encodes CASSLTRQGPTNIQYF.